Below, 4 T cell receptor beta chains from the same sample are listed, as sequenced in a study of T-cell reconstitution after alpha-beta-depleted transplantation in children. A TCRbeta library incorporating unique molecular identifiers was prepared. TCRdb processed the PCR reads anew with MiXCR; each CDR3 protein has one entry. The table lists roughly 500,000 distinct CDR3 sequences, approximately 12% of them singletons. Sequencing was performed on PBMCs from the stem cell graft donor, taken from the stem cell graft. Receptors originate from a human donor who donated a stem cell graft to a child with combined immunodeficiency.

This clonotype has a handful of counts. V is TRBV12-3 or TRBV12-4 and J is TRBJ2-3; D not certain. V lost 2 bases to trimming and J lost 0 bases, with 9 bases between them. This CDR3 spans 15 amino acids. The CDR3 here is CASSLNYPSTDTQYF. The CDR3 DNA sequence: TGTGCCAGCAGTTTAAACTACCCTAGCACAGATACGCAGTATTTT.

This clonotype was recorded at least ten times. The chain uses TRBV12-3 or TRBV12-4 and TRBJ2-7; 7 bases map to TRBD1. The CDR3 loop spans 14 amino acids. After removal of 2 bases from V and 2 bases from J, the junction contained 3 bases not matched to a gene. The CDR3 nucleotides are TGTGCCAGCAGTTTAAGACAGGGTCCCTACGAGCAGTACTTC. Translated: CASSLRQGPYEQYF.

This clonotype has just a few counts. V usage is TRBV4-1 and J usage is TRBJ2-2; 10 bases are shared with TRBD2. Germline V gene lookup returns CDR1 MGHRA and CDR2 YSYEKL. Unmatched junction bases numbered 7, after V lost 4 bases and J lost 5 bases. This CDR3 spans 16 amino acids. The CDR3 nucleotides are TGCGCCAGCAGCCCTCTAGCGGGAGTCGGAACCGGGGAGCTGTTTTTT. It is translated as CASSPLAGVGTGELFF.

This clonotype was picked up many times. The chain has TRBV12-3 or TRBV12-4 and TRBJ2-1, with 14 bases lining up with TRBD2. Trimming cost V 4 bases and J 3 bases; bases outside gene matches: 5. The CDR3 contains 17 residues. The CDR3 is CASSSWTSGGIYNEQFF. CDR3 bases: TGTGCCAGCAGTTCCTGGACTAGCGGGGGGATCTACAATGAGCAGTTCTTC.